The 31 T cell receptor beta chains in this list originate from one sample, sequenced in a study of blood T cell repertoires in COVID-19 (dated by TCRdb to about 2020). The library was produced with the immunoSEQ multiplex PCR assay. TCRdb took this table from immuneACCESS and kept in-frame rearrangements with V and J called. Such tables lack part of the clones; where checked against another copy, unresolved V genes explain under half of the gap, and the rest is unexplained. Recorded for this sample are some 150,000 clones; 80% to 90% of them occurred a single time. The top ten clones comprise over 2% of the sample. Sequenced sample: peripheral blood. These receptors all stem from a man aged 50 to 59 with active COVID-19.

A single count supports this clone. The chain couples TRBV7-2 to TRBJ2-5; 7 nucleotides match TRBD1. Germline-derived CDR1 and CDR2 are SGHTA and FQGNSA. With 4 bases clipped from V and 7 bases from J, the junction kept 15 bases outside the gene matches. This CDR3 spans 16 amino acids. The CDR3 sequence: CASSSTTGTVKGTQYF. The CDR3, as DNA: TGTGCCAGCAGCTCTACCACCGGGACAGTGAAAGGGACCCAGTACTTC.

This chain's CDR3 is CASLGVVAGETQYF. CDR3 in DNA: TGTGCCAGCCTAGGTGTCGTAGCAGGGGAGACCCAGTACTTC. The rearrangement joins TRBV6-5 to TRBJ2-5, with D possibly TRBD1 on 5 matching bases. Trimming pared 8 bases from V and 5 bases from J, leaving 18 bases between. The CDR3 totals 14 residues. The germline CDR1 and CDR2 sequences are MNHEY and SVGAGI.

This chain uses TRBV5-4 with TRBJ2-5, with TRBD2 matching over 8 bases. Trimming cost V 3 bases and J 1 base; bases outside gene matches: 8. CDR1 is SGHNT and CDR2 is YYREEE in the germline V gene (reference sequence). The CDR3 runs to 16 residues. In DNA form, the CDR3 reads TGTGCCAGCAGCTCCCGGGGTAGCGGGATCCAAGAGACCCAGTACTTC. It is translated as CASSSRGSGIQETQYF.

The V call is TRBV5-6, the J call TRBJ2-5; the D is unclear. Per the germline V gene, CDR1 is SGHDT and CDR2 is YYEEEE. Trimming removed 2 bases from V and 1 base from J, with 9 bases in between. This CDR3 spans 14 amino acids. The CDR3: CASSFVGSQETQYF. CDR3 sequence (DNA): TGTGCCAGCAGCTTTGTGGGCAGCCAAGAGACCCAGTACTTC.

The chain carries TRBV18 and TRBJ2-1; TRBD2 agrees at 13 bases. CDR3 length: 19 amino acids. Germline trimming cut 3 bases from V and 0 bases from J; bases unmatched to any gene: 8. CDR1 and CDR2 (germline): KGHSH, LQKENI. CDR3 DNA sequence: TGTGCCAGCTCACCTCAACTAGCGGGGGGGGCAAGCTCCTACAATGAGCAGTTCTTC. This translates into CASSPQLAGGASSYNEQFF.

The gene calls are TRBV7-2 and TRBJ2-7; tentative D call: TRBD1 (7 bases). There are 15 residues in the CDR3. Germline CDR1 reads SGHTA; CDR2 reads FQGNSA. Deletions cut 1 base from V and 2 bases from J, with 12 bases between. This chain's CDR3 is CASSLGRGPPYEQYF. For the CDR3, the DNA is TGTGCCAGCAGCTTAGGGAGGGGGCCCCCCTACGAGCAGTACTTC.

The rearrangement links TRBV6-5 to TRBJ2-6; D is ambiguous. Between the trimmed V and J ends, which lost 5 bases and 3 bases, there was a span of 5 bases. The CDR3 totals 13 residues. Germline V gene data show CDR1 as MNHEY and CDR2 as SVGAGI. As DNA, the CDR3 is TGTGCCAGCAGTCTAGGTGGGGCCAACGTCCTGACTTTC. It translates to CASSLGGANVLTF.

This clone has a single count. CDR3 DNA sequence: TGTGCCAGTAGTACCCCCGGTGGCGAGCAGTACTTC. Its translation is CASSTPGGEQYF. V usage is TRBV19 and J usage is TRBJ2-7; no definite D call. V dropped 4 bases and J dropped 6 bases, with 10 bases sitting between them. Germline loops: CDR1 LNHDA, CDR2 SQIVND (reference sequence). The length of the CDR3 is 12 residues. Using reference TRBV19 and TRBJ2-7 for the parts outside the CDR3, the full variable domain is DGGITQSPKYLFRKEGQNVTLSCEQNLNHDAMYWYRQDPGQGLRLIYYSQIVNDFQKGDIAEGYSVSREKKESFPLTVTSAQKNPTAFYLCASSTPGGEQYFGPGTRLTVT.

J is TRBJ1-2 and V is TRBV5-6; D not resolved. The ends were cut back, 0 bases at V and 7 bases at J, with 13 bases in the middle. The CDR3 is made up of 14 amino acids. CDR1 and CDR2 (germline): SGHDT, YYEEEE. The CDR3 nucleotides read TGTGCCAGCAGCTTGGCCTCCTCGGGTGCTGGCTACACCTTC. The encoded protein is CASSLASSGAGYTF.

The rearrangement joins TRBV10-3 to TRBJ2-2; 9 bases are shared with TRBD1. Looked up from germline, CDR1 is ENHRY and CDR2 is SYGVKD. This CDR3 comprises 15 residues. Trimming cost V 5 bases and J 4 bases; bases outside gene matches: 5. CDR3 protein: CAISSTGGGTGELFF. The CDR3 DNA sequence: TGTGCCATCAGTAGTACAGGGGGCGGCACCGGGGAGCTGTTTTTT.

V is TRBV29-1 and J is TRBJ1-2, with D uncertain. V lost 6 bases to trimming and J lost 2 bases, with 16 bases between them. Germline CDR1 and CDR2: SQVTM and ANQGSEA. CDR3 size: 14 residues. This CDR3 is CSVHSRGGNYGYTF. For the CDR3, the DNA is TGCAGCGTCCATTCCCGAGGTGGGAACTATGGCTACACCTTC.

About this clone: At the DNA level, this CDR3 is encoded by other sequences in the same sample as well. V usage is TRBV5-1 and J usage is TRBJ1-6, with no clear D. Trimming cost V 1 base and J 13 bases, with 18 bases left between them. The germline gives CDR1 SGHRS, CDR2 YFSETQ. The CDR3 loop spans 15 amino acids. The CDR3 sequence: CASSLREKAGSPLHF. CDR3 DNA sequence: TGCGCCAGCAGCTTGCGGGAAAAAGCAGGTTCGCCCCTCCACTTT. The complete variable domain, with remaining parts taken from reference TRBV5-1 and TRBJ1-6, reads KAGVTQTPRYLIKTRGQQVTLSCSPISGHRSVSWYQQTPGQGLQFLFEYFSETQRNKGNFPGRFSGRQFSNSRSEMNVSTLELGDSALYLCASSLREKAGSPLHFGNGTRLTVT.

DNA for the CDR3: TGTGCCAGCAGTTACGGTCGCAGCTCCTACAATGAGCAGTTCTTC. Protein product: CASSYGRSSYNEQFF. The chain uses TRBV6-5 and TRBJ2-1, with D uncertain. The V end lost 2 bases, the J end lost 0 bases, and 8 bases lay between the germline ends. From germline, CDR1 is MNHEY and CDR2 SVGAGI. The CDR3 loop spans 15 amino acids.

This rearrangement joins TRBV6-5 to TRBJ2-3; 9 nucleotides match TRBD2. V shed 6 bases and J 5 bases; nucleotides not matched to a gene: 3. Germline lookup yields CDR1 MNHEY and CDR2 SVGAGI. The CDR3 sequence is 13 residues long. The CDR3 bases are TGTGCCAGCAGGAGTAGCGGGGGAGATACGCAGTATTTT. This codes for CASRSSGGDTQYF.

The chain combines TRBV9 with TRBJ2-2, with 9 bases fitting TRBD2. Germline CDR1 is SGDLS and CDR2 is YYNGEE. The trim removed 1 base at V and 0 bases at J, leaving 1 base unmatched. The length of the CDR3 is 16 residues. CDR3 sequence (DNA): TGTGCCAGCAGCGTATCTAGCGGGGCGAACACCGGGGAGCTGTTTTTT. Translation gives CASSVSSGANTGELFF.

The rearrangement links TRBV7-6 to TRBJ1-5, with D unresolved. Germline V gene lookup returns CDR1 SGHVS and CDR2 FNYEAQ. This CDR3 contains 14 residues. With 5 bases removed from V and 3 bases from J, the gap between germline ends came to 11 bases. CDR3 nucleotide sequence: TGTGCCAGCAGCCCACTGGACTCCAATCAGCCCCAGCATTTT. Protein: CASSPLDSNQPQHF.

The rearrangement links TRBV5-4 to TRBJ2-2, with 8 nucleotides matching TRBD2. Germline loops: CDR1 SGHNT, CDR2 YYREEE (reference sequence). The V segment lost 7 bases and the J segment 2 bases; nucleotides outside the gene matches: 7. CDR3 length equals 15 residues. In DNA form, the CDR3 reads TGTGCCAGCCGCGGGGGGAACCCAAACACCGGGGAGCTGTTTTTT. This encodes CASRGGNPNTGELFF.

The chain uses TRBV5-1 and TRBJ1-3; D is unresolved. CDR1 SGHRS and CDR2 YFSETQ come from the germline V gene. The CDR3 is 16 residues long. V dropped 0 bases and J dropped 0 bases, with 10 bases sitting between them. CDR3 nucleotides: TGCGCCAGCAGCTTGGGAAACCCGAGCTCTGGAAACACCATATATTTT. Protein product: CASSLGNPSSGNTIYF.

The V gene is TRBV27, the J gene TRBJ2-7, with D maybe TRBD1 (6 bases). V lost 5 bases and J lost 2, with 10 bases in between. Germline assignment: CDR1 MNHEY and CDR2 SMNVEV (reference sequence). This CDR3 is built from 13 residues. CDR3 region: CASSPGTPYEQYF. The CDR3 region has the DNA TGTGCCAGCAGTCCCGGGACACCCTACGAGCAGTACTTC.

J is TRBJ2-3 and V is TRBV29-1, with D possibly matching TRBD2 (6 bases). Germline CDR1 reads SQVTM; CDR2 reads ANQGSEA. Between the trimmed V and J ends, which lost 6 bases and 2 bases, there was a span of 15 bases. The CDR3 totals 14 residues. CDR3 in DNA: TGCAGCGTGTCCGGGAGAACACCCACAGATACGCAGTATTTT. Protein product: CSVSGRTPTDTQYF.

As for this clone: Different DNA sequences within this sample yield the same CDR3. The chain recombines TRBV6-2 or TRBV6-3 with TRBJ1-3; D call uncertain. Trimming pared 2 bases from V and 4 bases from J, leaving 6 bases between. CDR1 and CDR2 from the germline V gene are MNHEY and SVGEGT. This CDR3 is 13 amino acids long. CDR3 residues: CASSYRSGNTIYF. The CDR3 DNA follows: TGTGCCAGCAGTTACAGGAGCGGAAACACCATATATTTT.

The chain joins TRBV18 to TRBJ2-5; D remains ambiguous. Trimming cost V 1 base and J 5 bases, with 11 bases left between them. CDR3 length: 14 residues. Germline V lookup: CDR1 KGHSH, CDR2 LQKENI. CDR3 DNA sequence: TGTGCCAGCTCACCACGGGCTACCGTTGAGACCCAGTACTTC. It encodes CASSPRATVETQYF.

This clone has just a few counts. The chain employs TRBV14 and TRBJ2-7; a weak D match, TRBD1 (6 bases). Deletions cut 4 bases from V and 0 bases from J, with 10 bases between. Germline V gene lookup returns CDR1 SGHDN and CDR2 FVKESK. The CDR3 runs to 14 residues. DNA of the CDR3: TGTGCCAGCAGCCGGGGGCCCATCTCCTACGAGCAGTACTTC. Translating it yields CASSRGPISYEQYF.

This sequence joins TRBV2 and TRBJ1-3; no clear D. The V gene lost 7 bases and the J gene lost 0 bases, with 10 bases spanning the gap. CDR3 length equals 14 residues. Germline V gene sequence: CDR1 SNHLY, CDR2 FYNNEI. CDR3 DNA: TGTGCCAGCACCCCGTGGGCCTCTGGAAACACCATATATTTT. Its protein is CASTPWASGNTIYF.

This chain joins TRBV29-1 and TRBJ1-6; D might be TRBD1 (6 bases). Germline CDR1 SQVTM, CDR2 ANQGSEA. Trimming took 3 bases from V and 12 from J, leaving 15 bases between them. The length of the CDR3 is 13 residues. In DNA, the CDR3 is TGCAGCGTTGAGGGGCAGGGGTTTGAACCCCTCCACTTT. This translates into CSVEGQGFEPLHF.

This chain links TRBV11-2 with TRBJ2-5, with D possibly being TRBD2 (5 bases). This CDR3 contains 17 residues. V was pared by 0 bases and J by 9 bases, with 23 bases between. Germline V lookup: CDR1 SGHAT, CDR2 FQNNGV. CDR3 coding DNA: TGTGCCAGCAGCTTAGAAACCCGGCAGGACGCGGGCGCCCCCCAGTACTTC. The encoded protein is CASSLETRQDAGAPQYF.

The chain couples TRBV27 to TRBJ2-2, with TRBD1 as a possible D gene (5 bases). CDR1 and CDR2 from the germline V gene are MNHEY and SMNVEV (reference sequence). CDR3 length: 15 residues. The V end was cut by 1 base, the J end by 0 bases, with 6 bases between. The CDR3, as DNA: TGTGCCAGCAGTTTATTCAGGGCGAACACCGGGGAGCTGTTTTTT. This gives the protein CASSLFRANTGELFF.

This chain joins TRBV3-1 (or the pseudogene TRBV3-2) and TRBJ1-3; TRBD1 might be the D (5 bases). V was shortened by 2 bases and J by 1 base, with 6 bases between the two germline ends. Germline CDR1 reads LGHDT; CDR2 reads YNNKEL (reference sequence). The CDR3 contains 14 residues. Here the CDR3 DNA reads TGTGCCAGCAGCCAAAAGGGGTCTGGAAACACCATATATTTT. Its translation is CASSQKGSGNTIYF.

This chain joins TRBV5-6 and TRBJ2-2; D is undetermined. The germline V gene has CDR1 SGHDT and CDR2 YYEEEE. CDR3 length: 17 residues. Trimming left V 3 bases short and J 3 bases short, with 18 bases between. In DNA form, the CDR3 reads TGTGCCAGCAGCTCTTTACGATCTAAACCCCACACCGGGGAGCTGTTTTTT. Amino acid sequence: CASSSLRSKPHTGELFF.

This sequence joins TRBV6-1 and TRBJ1-2; 8 nucleotides align to TRBD1. The CDR3 totals 14 residues. Per the germline V gene, CDR1 is MNHNS and CDR2 is SASEGT. The J segment lost 6 bases and the V segment lost 3 bases, leaving 6 bases of the junction unmatched. CDR3 in DNA: TGTGCCAGCAGTGACAGGGGGCGAGTTAATGGCTACACCTTC. It is translated as CASSDRGRVNGYTF.

This rearrangement joins TRBV4-2 to TRBJ2-1; no definite D call. The CDR3 runs 13 residues. The ends were cut back, 0 bases at V and 4 bases at J, with 4 bases in the middle. CDR1 is LGHNA, CDR2 YNFKEQ, per germline. Written as DNA, the CDR3 is TGTGCCAGCAGCCAAGATCCATACAATGAGCAGTTCTTC. Protein: CASSQDPYNEQFF.